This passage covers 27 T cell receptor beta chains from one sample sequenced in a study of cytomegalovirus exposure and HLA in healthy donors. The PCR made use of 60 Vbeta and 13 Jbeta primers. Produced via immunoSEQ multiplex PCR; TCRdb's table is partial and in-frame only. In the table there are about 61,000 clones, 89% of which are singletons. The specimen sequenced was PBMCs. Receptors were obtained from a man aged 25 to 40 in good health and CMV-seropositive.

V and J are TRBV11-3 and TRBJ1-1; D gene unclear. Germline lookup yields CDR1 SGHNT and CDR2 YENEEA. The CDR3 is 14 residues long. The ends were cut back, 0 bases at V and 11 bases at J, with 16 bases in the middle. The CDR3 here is CASSLDGGRDGAFF. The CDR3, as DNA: TGTGCCAGCAGCTTAGATGGTGGTCGGGATGGGGCTTTCTTT.

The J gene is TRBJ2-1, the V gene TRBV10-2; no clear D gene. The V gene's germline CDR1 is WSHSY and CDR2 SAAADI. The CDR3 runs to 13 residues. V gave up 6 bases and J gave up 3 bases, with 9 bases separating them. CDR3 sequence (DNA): TGCGCCAGCAGGTTCACTGGCTACAATGAGCAGTTCTTC. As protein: CASRFTGYNEQFF.

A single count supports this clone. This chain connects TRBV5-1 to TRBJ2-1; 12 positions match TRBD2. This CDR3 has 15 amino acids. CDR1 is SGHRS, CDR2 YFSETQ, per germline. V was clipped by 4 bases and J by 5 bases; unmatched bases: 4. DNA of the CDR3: TGCGCCAGCAGCCCCCGACTAGCGGGAGACAATGAGCAGTTCTTC. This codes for CASSPRLAGDNEQFF.

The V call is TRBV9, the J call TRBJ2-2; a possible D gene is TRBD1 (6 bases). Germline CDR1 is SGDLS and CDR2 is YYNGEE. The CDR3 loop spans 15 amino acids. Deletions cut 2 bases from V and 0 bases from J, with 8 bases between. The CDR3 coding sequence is TGTGCCAGCAGCGTCGGGACAACGAACACCGGGGAGCTGTTTTTT. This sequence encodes CASSVGTTNTGELFF.

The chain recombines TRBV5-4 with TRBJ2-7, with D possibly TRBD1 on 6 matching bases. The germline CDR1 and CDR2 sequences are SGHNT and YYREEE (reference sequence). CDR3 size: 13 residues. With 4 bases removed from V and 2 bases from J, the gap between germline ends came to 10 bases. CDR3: CASSPWTAYEQYF. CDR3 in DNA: TGTGCCAGCAGCCCGTGGACAGCCTACGAGCAGTACTTC.

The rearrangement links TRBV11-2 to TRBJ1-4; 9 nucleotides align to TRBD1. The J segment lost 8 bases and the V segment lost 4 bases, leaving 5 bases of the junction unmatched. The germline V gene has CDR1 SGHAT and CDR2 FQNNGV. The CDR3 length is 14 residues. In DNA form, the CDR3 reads TGTGCCAGCAGCTGGGACAGGGTTGGGGAAAAACTGTTTTTT. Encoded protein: CASSWDRVGEKLFF.

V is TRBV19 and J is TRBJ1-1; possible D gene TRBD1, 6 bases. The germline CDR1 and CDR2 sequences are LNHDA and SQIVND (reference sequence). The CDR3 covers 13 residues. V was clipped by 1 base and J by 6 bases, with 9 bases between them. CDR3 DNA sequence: TGTGCCAGTAGTATAGTACAGGGAGCTGAAGCTTTCTTT. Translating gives CASSIVQGAEAFF. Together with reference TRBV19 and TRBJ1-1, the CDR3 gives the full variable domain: DGGITQSPKYLFRKEGQNVTLSCEQNLNHDAMYWYRQDPGQGLRLIYYSQIVNDFQKGDIAEGYSVSREKKESFPLTVTSAQKNPTAFYLCASSIVQGAEAFFGQGTRLTVV.

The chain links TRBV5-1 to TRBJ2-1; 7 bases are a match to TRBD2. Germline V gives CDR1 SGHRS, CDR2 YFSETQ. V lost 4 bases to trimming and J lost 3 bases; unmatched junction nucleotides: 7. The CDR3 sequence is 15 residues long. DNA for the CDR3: TGCGCCAGCAGCCCTCCTAGCGGCTTCTACAATGAGCAGTTCTTC. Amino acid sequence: CASSPPSGFYNEQFF.

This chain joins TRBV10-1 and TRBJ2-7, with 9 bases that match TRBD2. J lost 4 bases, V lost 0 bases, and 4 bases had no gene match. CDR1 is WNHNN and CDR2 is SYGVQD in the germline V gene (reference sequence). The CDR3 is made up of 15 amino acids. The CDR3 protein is CASSESAGGRYEQYF. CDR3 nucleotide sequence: TGCGCCAGCAGTGAGTCCGCGGGAGGGAGATACGAGCAGTACTTC.

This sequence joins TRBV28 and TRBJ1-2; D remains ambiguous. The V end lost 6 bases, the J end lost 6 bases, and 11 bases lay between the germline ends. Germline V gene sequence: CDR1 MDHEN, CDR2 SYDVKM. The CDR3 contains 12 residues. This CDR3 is CASSPPGDGYTF. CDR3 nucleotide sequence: TGTGCCAGCAGCCCCCCGGGAGATGGCTACACCTTC.

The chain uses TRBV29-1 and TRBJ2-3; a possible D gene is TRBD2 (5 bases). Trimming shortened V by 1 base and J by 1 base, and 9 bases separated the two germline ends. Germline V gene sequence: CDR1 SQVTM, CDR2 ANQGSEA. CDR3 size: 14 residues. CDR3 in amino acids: CSVEGRRGTDTQYF. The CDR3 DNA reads TGCAGCGTTGAAGGAAGGCGGGGCACAGATACGCAGTATTTT.

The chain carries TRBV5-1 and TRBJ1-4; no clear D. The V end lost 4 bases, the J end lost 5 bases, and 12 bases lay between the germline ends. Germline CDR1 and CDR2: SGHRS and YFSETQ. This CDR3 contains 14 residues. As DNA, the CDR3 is TGCGCCAGCAGCCCTTCGACGGGGAATGAAAAACTGTTTTTT. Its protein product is CASSPSTGNEKLFF.

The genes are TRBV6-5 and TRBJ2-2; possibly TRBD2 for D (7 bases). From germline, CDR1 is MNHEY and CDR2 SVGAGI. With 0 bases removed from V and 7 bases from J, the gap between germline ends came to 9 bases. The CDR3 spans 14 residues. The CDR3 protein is CASSYSGGGGELFF. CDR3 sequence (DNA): TGTGCCAGCAGTTACTCAGGGGGGGGCGGGGAGCTGTTTTTT.

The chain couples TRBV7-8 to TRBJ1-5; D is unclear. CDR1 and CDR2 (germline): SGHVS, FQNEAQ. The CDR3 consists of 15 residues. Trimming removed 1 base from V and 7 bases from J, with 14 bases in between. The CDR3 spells CASSLVGSGRQPQHF. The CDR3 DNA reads TGTGCCAGCAGCTTAGTCGGGTCCGGGAGGCAGCCCCAGCATTTT.

CDR3 in DNA: TGCAGCGTTGGAGGGCGCAATCAGCCCCAGCATTTT. Translation: CSVGGRNQPQHF. The rearrangement joins TRBV29-1 to TRBJ1-5; D unresolved. V gave up 4 bases and J gave up 2 bases, with 6 bases separating them. Germline V gives CDR1 SQVTM, CDR2 ANQGSEA. The CDR3 sequence is 12 residues long.

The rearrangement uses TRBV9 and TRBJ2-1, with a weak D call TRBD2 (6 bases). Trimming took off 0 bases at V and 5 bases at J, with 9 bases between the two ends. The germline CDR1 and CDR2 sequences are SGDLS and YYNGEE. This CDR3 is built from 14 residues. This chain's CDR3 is CASSVAPSDNEQFF. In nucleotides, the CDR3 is TGTGCCAGCAGCGTAGCTCCTAGCGACAATGAGCAGTTCTTC.

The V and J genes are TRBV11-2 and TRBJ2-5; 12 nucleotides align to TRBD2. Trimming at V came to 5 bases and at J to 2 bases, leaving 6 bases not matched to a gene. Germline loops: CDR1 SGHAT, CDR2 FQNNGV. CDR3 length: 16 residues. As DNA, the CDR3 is TGTGCCAGCAGCCCCCGGACTAGCGGGACACAAGAGACCCAGTACTTC. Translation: CASSPRTSGTQETQYF.

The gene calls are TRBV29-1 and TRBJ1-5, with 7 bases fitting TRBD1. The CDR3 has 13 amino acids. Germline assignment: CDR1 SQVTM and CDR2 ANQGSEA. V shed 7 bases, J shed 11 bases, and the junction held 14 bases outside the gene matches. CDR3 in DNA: TGCAGCGCTAATACAGGGGTCACGGGAGCCCAGCATTTT. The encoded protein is CSANTGVTGAQHF.

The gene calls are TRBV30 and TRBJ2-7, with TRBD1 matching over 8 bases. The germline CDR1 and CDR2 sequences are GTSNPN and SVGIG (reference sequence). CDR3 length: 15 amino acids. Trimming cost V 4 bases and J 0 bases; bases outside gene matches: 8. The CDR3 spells CAWTRQGFVSYEQYF. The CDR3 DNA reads TGTGCCTGGACCCGACAGGGGTTCGTCTCCTACGAGCAGTACTTC. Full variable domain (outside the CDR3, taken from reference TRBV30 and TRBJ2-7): SQTIHQWPATLVQPVGSPLSLECTVEGTSNPNLYWYRQAAGRGLQLLFYSVGIGQISSEVPQNLSASRPQDRQFILSSKKLLLSDSGFYLCAWTRQGFVSYEQYFGPGTRLTVT.

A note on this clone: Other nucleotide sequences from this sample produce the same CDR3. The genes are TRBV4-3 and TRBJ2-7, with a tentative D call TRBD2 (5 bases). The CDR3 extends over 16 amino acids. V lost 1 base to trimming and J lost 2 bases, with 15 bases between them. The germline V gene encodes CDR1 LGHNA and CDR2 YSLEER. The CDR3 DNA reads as TGCGCCAGCAGCCAAGCCCATCAAGGACTCGCCTACGAGCAGTACTTC. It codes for CASSQAHQGLAYEQYF.

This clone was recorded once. In DNA, the CDR3 is TGTGCCAGCTATGACAGGACTAGCGGTTACGAGCAGTACTTC. It encodes CASYDRTSGYEQYF. The V call is TRBV6-5, the J call TRBJ2-7; TRBD2 agrees at 10 bases. J was trimmed by 4 bases and V by 8 bases; bases with no gene match: 8. Germline values: CDR1 MNHEY, CDR2 SVGAGI. This CDR3 comprises 14 residues.

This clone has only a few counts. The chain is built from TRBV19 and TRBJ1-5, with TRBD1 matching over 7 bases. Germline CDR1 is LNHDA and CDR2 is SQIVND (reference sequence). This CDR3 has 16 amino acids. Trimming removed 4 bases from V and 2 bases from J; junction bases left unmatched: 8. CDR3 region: CASSRRTGRGNQPQHF. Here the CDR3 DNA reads TGTGCCAGTAGTAGGAGGACAGGACGGGGCAATCAGCCCCAGCATTTT.

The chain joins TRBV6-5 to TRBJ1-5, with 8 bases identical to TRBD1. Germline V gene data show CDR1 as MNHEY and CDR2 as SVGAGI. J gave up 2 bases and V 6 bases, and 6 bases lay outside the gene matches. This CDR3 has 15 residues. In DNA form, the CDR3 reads TGTGCCAGCAGCCCCAGGGGGCGAGGCAATCAGCCCCAGCATTTT. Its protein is CASSPRGRGNQPQHF.

CDR3 loop: CASSVTGTNNQPQHF. Written as DNA, the CDR3 is TGTGCCAGCAGCGTTACAGGGACCAACAATCAGCCCCAGCATTTT. This rearrangement joins TRBV9 to TRBJ1-5; D might be TRBD1 (6 bases). V was shortened by 2 bases and J by 3 bases, with 12 bases between the two germline ends. The CDR3 consists of 15 residues. Germline V lookup: CDR1 SGDLS, CDR2 YYNGEE.

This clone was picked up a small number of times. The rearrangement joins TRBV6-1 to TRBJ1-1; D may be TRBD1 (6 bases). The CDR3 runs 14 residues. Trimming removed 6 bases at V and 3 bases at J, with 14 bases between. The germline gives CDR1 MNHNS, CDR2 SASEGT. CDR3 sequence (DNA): TGTGCCAGCAGAATACAGGGAGATTACACTGAAGCTTTCTTT. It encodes CASRIQGDYTEAFF.

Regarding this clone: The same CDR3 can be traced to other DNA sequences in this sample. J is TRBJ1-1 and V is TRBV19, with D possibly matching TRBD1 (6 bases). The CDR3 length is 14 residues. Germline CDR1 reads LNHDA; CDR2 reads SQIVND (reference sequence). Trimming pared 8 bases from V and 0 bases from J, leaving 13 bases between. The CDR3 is CASRPTGLNTEAFF. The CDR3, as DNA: TGTGCCAGTCGTCCAACAGGGCTGAACACTGAAGCTTTCTTT.

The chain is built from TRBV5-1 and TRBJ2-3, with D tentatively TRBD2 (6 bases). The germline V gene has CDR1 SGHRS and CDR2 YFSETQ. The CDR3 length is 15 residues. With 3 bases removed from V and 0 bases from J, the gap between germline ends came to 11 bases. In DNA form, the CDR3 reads TGCGCCAGCAGCTCGGGACTTCCTAGCACAGATACGCAGTATTTT. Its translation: CASSSGLPSTDTQYF.